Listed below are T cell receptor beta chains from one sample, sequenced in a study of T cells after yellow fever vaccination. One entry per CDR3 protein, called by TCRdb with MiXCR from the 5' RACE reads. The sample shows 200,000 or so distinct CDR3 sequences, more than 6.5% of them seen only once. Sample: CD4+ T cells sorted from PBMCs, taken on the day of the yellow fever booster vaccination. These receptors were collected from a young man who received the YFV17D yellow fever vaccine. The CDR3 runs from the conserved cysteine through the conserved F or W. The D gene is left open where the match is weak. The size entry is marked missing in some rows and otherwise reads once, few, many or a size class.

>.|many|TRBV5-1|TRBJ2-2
CASSSDVGARGGELFF
TGCGCCAGCAGCTCGGATGTAGGGGCGCGAGGCGGGGAGCTGTTTTTT
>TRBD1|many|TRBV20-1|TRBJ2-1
CSARELGGPYNEQFF
TGCAGTGCTAGAGAGCTAGGGGGCCCCTACAATGAGCAGTTCTTC
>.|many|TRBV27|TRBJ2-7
CASRRSSSYEQYF
TGTGCCAGCAGACGATCCTCATCCTACGAGCAGTACTTC
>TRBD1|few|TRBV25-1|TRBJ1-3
CASEKQGVGRSGNTIYF
TGTGCCAGCGAAAAGCAGGGGGTGGGCCGCTCTGGAAACACCATATATTTT
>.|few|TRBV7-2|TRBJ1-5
CASSPMRDQPQHF
TGTGCCAGCAGCCCGATGAGGGATCAGCCCCAGCATTTT
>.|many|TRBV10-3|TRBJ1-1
CAIREGNINTINTEAFF
TGTGCCATCAGGGAGGGCAATATCAACACCATAAACACTGAAGCTTTCTTT
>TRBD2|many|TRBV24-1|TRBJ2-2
CATSGGGRGTGELFF
TGTGCCACCAGTGGTGGCGGGAGAGGCACCGGGGAGCTGTTTTTT
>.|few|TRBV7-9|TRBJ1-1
CASSLEAESEAFF
TGTGCCAGCAGCTTAGAGGCAGAAAGTGAAGCTTTCTTT
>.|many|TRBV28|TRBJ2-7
CATTVGRLYEQYF
TGTGCTACCACGGTGGGAAGACTCTACGAGCAGTACTTC
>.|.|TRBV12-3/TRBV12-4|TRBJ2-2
CASSNQGSGELFF
TGTGCCAGCAGTAATCAGGGATCCGGGGAGCTGTTTTTT
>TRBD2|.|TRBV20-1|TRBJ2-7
CSARVGGSVRDEQYF
TGCAGTGCTAGAGTAGGCGGGAGCGTCCGTGACGAGCAGTACTTC
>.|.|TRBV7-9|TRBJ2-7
CASSLAGTHYEQYF
TGTGCCAGCAGCTTAGCAGGGACCCACTACGAGCAGTACTTC
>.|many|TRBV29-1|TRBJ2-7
CSVGDLDYEQYF
TGCAGCGTGGGGGACCTGGATTACGAGCAGTACTTC
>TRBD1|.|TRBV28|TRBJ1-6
CASSHRQGVGSPLHF
TGTGCCAGCTCCCACCGACAGGGGGTTGGTTCACCCCTCCACTTT
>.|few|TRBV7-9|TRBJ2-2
CASSLSRSAGYGELFF
TGTGCCAGCAGTTTATCGAGATCGGCAGGGTACGGGGAGCTGTTTTTT
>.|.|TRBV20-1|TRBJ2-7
CSALLPGSVGQYF
TGCAGTGCCCTACTGCCCGGGAGTGTCGGGCAGTACTTC
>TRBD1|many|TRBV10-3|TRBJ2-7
CAIRTGQGDSYEQYF
TGTGCCATCAGGACAGGACAGGGGGACTCCTACGAGCAGTACTTC
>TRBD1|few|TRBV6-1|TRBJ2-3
CASSMDRGSTDTQYF
TGTGCCAGCAGCATGGACAGGGGCTCCACAGATACGCAGTATTTT
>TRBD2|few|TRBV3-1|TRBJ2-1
CASSEPGLAGLPYNEQFF
TGTGCCAGCAGCGAACCCGGACTAGCGGGCCTTCCCTACAATGAGCAGTTCTTC
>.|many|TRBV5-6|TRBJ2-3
CASSLDRSTDTQYF
TGTGCCAGCAGCTTAGACAGGAGCACAGATACGCAGTATTTT
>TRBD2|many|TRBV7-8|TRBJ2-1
CASSKAGTSSAYNEQFF
TGTGCCAGCAGTAAAGCGGGGACTAGCAGTGCCTACAATGAGCAGTTCTTC
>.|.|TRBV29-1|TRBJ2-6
CSGQAFGANVLTF
TGCAGCGGACAGGCTTTCGGGGCCAACGTCCTGACTTTC
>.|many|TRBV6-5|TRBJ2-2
CASSYLGQLDTGELFF
TGTGCCAGCAGTTATCTCGGTCAATTGGACACCGGGGAGCTGTTTTTT
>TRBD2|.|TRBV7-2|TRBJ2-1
CASSSGLAGENKQFF
TGTGCCAGCAGCTCCGGACTAGCGGGAGAGAATAAGCAGTTCTTC
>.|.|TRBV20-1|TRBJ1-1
CSARSPVNTEAFF
TGCAGTGCTAGGAGCCCGGTGAACACTGAAGCTTTCTTT
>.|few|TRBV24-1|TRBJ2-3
CATSLRADTQYF
TGTGCCACCAGTCTAAGGGCGGATACGCAGTATTTT